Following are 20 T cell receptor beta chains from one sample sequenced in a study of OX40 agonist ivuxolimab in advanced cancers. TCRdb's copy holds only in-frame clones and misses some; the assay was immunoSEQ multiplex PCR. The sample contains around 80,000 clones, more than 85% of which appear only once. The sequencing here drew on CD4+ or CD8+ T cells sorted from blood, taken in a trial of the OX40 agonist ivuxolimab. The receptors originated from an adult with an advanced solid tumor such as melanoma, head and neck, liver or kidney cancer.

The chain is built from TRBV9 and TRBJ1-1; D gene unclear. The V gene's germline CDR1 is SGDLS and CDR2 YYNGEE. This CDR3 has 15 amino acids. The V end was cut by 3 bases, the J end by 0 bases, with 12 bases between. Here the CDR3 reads CASSAQEGMNTEAFF. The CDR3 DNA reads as TGTGCCAGCAGCGCCCAAGAGGGCATGAACACTGAAGCTTTCTTT.

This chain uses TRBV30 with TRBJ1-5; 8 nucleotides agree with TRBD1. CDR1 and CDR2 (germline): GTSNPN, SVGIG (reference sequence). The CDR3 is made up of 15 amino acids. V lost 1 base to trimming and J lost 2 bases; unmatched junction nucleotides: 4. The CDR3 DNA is TGTGCCTGGAGTGCTGGACAGGGTGGCAATCAGCCCCAGCATTTT. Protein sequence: CAWSAGQGGNQPQHF.

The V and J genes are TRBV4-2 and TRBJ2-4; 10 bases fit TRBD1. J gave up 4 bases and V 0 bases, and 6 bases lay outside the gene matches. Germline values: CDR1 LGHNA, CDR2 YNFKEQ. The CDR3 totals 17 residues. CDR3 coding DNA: TGTGCCAGCAGCCAAGAGGGACAGGGGTTTGCAAAAAACATTCAGTACTTC. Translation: CASSQEGQGFAKNIQYF.

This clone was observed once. CDR3 sequence: CASSSLAETQETQYF. The CDR3 region has the DNA TGTGCCAGCTCTTCACTAGCGGAAACTCAAGAGACCCAGTACTTC. The chain couples TRBV25-1 to TRBJ2-5; 8 positions match TRBD2. The CDR3 sequence is 15 residues long. Trimming cost V 8 bases and J 2 bases; bases outside gene matches: 10. Germline V gives CDR1 MGHDK, CDR2 SYGVNS.

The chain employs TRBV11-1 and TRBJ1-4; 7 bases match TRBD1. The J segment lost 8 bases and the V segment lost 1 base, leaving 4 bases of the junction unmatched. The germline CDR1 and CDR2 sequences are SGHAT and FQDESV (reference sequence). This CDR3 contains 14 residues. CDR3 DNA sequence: TGTGCCAGCAGCTTAGACAGGGGTCGGGAAAAACTGTTTTTT. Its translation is CASSLDRGREKLFF.

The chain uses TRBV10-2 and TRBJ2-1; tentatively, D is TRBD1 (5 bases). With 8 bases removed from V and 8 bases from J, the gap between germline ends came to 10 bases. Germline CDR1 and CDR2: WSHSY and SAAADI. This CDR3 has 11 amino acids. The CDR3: CASGATDEQFF. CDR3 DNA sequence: TGCGCCAGCGGGGCGACGGATGAGCAGTTCTTC.

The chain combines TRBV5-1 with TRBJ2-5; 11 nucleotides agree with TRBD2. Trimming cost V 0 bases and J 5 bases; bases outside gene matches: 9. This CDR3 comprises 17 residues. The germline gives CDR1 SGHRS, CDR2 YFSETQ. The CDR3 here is CASSLVIAGGPGETQYF. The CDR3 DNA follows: TGCGCCAGCAGCTTGGTTATAGCGGGAGGGCCTGGGGAGACCCAGTACTTC.

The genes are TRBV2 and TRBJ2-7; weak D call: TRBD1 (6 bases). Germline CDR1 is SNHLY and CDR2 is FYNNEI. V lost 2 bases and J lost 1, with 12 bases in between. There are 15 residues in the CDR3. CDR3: CASSESHGTSYEQYF. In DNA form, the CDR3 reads TGTGCCAGCAGTGAATCTCACGGGACATCCTACGAGCAGTACTTC. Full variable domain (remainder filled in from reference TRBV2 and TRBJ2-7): EPEVTQTPSHQVTQMGQEVILRCVPISNHLYFYWYRQILGQKVEFLVSFYNNEISEKSEIFDDQFSVERPDGSNFTLKIRSTKLEDSAMYFCASSESHGTSYEQYFGPGTRLTVT.

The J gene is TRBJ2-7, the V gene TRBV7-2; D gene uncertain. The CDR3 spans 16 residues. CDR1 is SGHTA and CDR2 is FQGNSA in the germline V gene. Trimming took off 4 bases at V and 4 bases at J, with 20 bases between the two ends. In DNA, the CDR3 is TGTGCCAGCAGCTCACCCTGGGCAGGCGGACGGTACGAGCAGTACTTC. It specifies CASSSPWAGGRYEQYF.

The CDR3 DNA follows: TGTGCCAGCTCACCCGGACAGGGGCCCAGTAGCAATCAGCCCCAGCATTTT. Protein product: CASSPGQGPSSNQPQHF. The chain carries TRBV18 and TRBJ1-5; 9 bases align to TRBD1. The CDR3 has 17 amino acids. J lost 0 bases, V lost 3 bases, and 6 bases had no gene match. In germline, CDR1 is KGHSH, CDR2 LQKENI. The full variable domain, with the rest looked up from reference TRBV18 and TRBJ1-5, is NAGVMQNPRHLVRRRGQEARLRCSPMKGHSHVYWYRQLPEEGLKFMVYLQKENIIDESGMPKERFSAEFPKEGPSILRIQQVVRGDSAAYFCASSPGQGPSSNQPQHFGDGTRLSIL.

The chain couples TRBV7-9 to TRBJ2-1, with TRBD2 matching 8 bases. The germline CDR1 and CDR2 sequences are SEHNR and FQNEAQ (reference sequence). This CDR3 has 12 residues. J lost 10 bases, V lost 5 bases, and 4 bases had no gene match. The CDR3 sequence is CASSLSSGEQFF. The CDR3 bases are TGTGCCAGCAGCCTGTCTAGCGGGGAGCAGTTCTTC.

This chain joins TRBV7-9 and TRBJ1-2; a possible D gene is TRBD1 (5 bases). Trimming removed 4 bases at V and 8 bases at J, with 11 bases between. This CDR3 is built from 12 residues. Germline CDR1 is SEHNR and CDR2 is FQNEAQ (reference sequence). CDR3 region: CASSSGPGGYTF. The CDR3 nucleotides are TGTGCCAGCAGCTCGGGACCTGGGGGCTACACCTTC.

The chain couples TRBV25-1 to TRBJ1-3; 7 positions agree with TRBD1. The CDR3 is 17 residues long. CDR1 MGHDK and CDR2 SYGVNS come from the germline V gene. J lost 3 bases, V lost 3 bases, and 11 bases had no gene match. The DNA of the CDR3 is TGTGCCAGCAGTGACCCAACAGGGACAGTCTATGGAAACACCATATATTTT. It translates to CASSDPTGTVYGNTIYF.

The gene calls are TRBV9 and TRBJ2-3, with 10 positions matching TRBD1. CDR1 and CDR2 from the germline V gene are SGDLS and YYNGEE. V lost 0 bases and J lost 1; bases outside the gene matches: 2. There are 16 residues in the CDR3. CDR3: CASSVAGTGGTDTQYF. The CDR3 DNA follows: TGTGCCAGCAGCGTAGCAGGGACAGGGGGCACAGATACGCAGTATTTT. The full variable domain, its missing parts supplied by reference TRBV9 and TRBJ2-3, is DSGVTQTPKHLITATGQRVTLRCSPRSGDLSVYWYQQSLDQGLQFLIQYYNGEERAKGNILERFSAQQFPDLHSELNLSSLELGDSALYFCASSVAGTGGTDTQYFGPGTRLTVL.

CDR3 sequence (DNA): TGTGCCAGCAGCCATTCGACTAGCGGGGAAAAGACCCAGTACTTC. Translation gives CASSHSTSGEKTQYF. J is TRBJ2-5 and V is TRBV6-1; 11 bases line up with TRBD2. The CDR3 runs to 15 residues. J lost 6 bases, V lost 6 bases, and 9 bases had no gene match. The V gene's germline CDR1 is MNHNS and CDR2 SASEGT.

CDR3 DNA sequence: TGTGCCAGCAGCCCGACGGACCGATATAATTCACCCCTCCACTTT. Translating it yields CASSPTDRYNSPLHF. The V gene is TRBV5-4, the J gene TRBJ1-6; no definite D call. V dropped 4 bases and J dropped 4 bases, with 12 bases sitting between them. Germline V gene sequence: CDR1 SGHNT, CDR2 YYREEE (reference sequence). This CDR3 has 15 amino acids.

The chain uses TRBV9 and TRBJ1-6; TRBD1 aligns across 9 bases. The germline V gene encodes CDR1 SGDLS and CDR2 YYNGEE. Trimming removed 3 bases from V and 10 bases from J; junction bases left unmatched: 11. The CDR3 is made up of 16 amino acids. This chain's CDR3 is CASSATGQGLGSPLHF. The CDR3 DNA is TGTGCCAGCAGCGCCACCGGACAGGGGTTGGGGTCACCCCTCCACTTT.

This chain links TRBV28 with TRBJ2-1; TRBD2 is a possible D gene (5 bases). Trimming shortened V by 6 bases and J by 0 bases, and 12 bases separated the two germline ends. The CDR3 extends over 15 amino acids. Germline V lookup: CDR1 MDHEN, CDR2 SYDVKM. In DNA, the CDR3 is TGTGCCAGCAGCCTTAGCGTTTCCTCCTACAATGAGCAGTTCTTC. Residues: CASSLSVSSYNEQFF.

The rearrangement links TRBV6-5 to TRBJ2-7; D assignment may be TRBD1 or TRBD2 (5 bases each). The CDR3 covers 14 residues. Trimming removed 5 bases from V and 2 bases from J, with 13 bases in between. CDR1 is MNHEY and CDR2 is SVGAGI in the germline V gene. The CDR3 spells CASSHGWGTYEQYF. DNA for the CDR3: TGTGCCAGCAGTCACGGCTGGGGGACCTACGAGCAGTACTTC.

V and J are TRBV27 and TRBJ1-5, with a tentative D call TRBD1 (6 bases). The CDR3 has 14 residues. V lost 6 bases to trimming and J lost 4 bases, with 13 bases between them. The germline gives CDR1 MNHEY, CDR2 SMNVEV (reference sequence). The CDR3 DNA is TGTGCCAGCAGCCTGGACAGCCCTAATCAGCCCCAGCATTTT. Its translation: CASSLDSPNQPQHF.